This is a list of T cell receptor beta chains from one sample in a study of T cells after yellow fever vaccination. TCRdb passed the 5' RACE reads through MiXCR, listing each CDR3 protein once. Of roughly 300,000 distinct CDR3 sequences in the sample, 6.8% were seen once. The specimen was PBMCs, collected more than 40 days after the first yellow fever vaccination. These receptors were collected from a young man who received the YFV17D yellow fever vaccine. CDR3s include the opening cysteine and the closing phenylalanine or tryptophan. A D gene is named only where the DNA matches it firmly. Size values are once, few and many counts, or a class for expanded clones, and some rows have none.

size: few
D: -
length: 14
V: TRBV5-1
J: TRBJ1-1
DNA: TGCGCCAGCAGCCAAAGCGGGAGGAACACTGAAGCTTTCTTT
CDR3: CASSQSGRNTEAFF

size: -
D: -
length: 15
V: TRBV7-9
J: TRBJ1-5
DNA: TGTGCCAGCAGCTTAGGAGTAGGGGGAGGCCAGCCCCAGCATTTT
CDR3: CASSLGVGGGQPQHF

size: many
D: TRBD1
length: 16
V: TRBV5-1
J: TRBJ2-1
DNA: TGCGCCAGCGGGACGCACCCGGGACAGGGTAGCAATGAGCAGTTCTTC
CDR3: CASGTHPGQGSNEQFF

size: few
D: TRBD1
length: 14
V: TRBV19
J: TRBJ2-1
DNA: TGTGCCAGTAGGGGGACAGGGTTTGTGAATGAGCAGTTCTTC
CDR3: CASRGTGFVNEQFF

size: many
D: -
length: 14
V: TRBV5-1
J: TRBJ1-2
DNA: TGCGCCAGCAGCTTGAGGGCCTTTGGCTATGGCTACACCTTC
CDR3: CASSLRAFGYGYTF

size: few
D: -
length: 16
V: TRBV6-5
J: TRBJ1-2
DNA: -
CDR3: CASSSGQGIRDYGYTF

size: -
D: -
length: 16
V: TRBV7-9
J: TRBJ2-7
DNA: TGTGCCAGCAGCTTAATCGGGTCGGGGGACTCCTACGAGCAGTACTTC
CDR3: CASSLIGSGDSYEQYF

size: many
D: -
length: 18
V: TRBV7-8
J: TRBJ1-1
DNA: TGTGCCAGCAGCTTATTTGGCCCCGGCCGGGGAGTGAACACTGAAGCTTTCTTT
CDR3: CASSLFGPGRGVNTEAFF

size: few
D: TRBD1
length: 16
V: TRBV5-1
J: TRBJ2-3
DNA: TGCGCCAGCAGCTTTCGACAGGGGGGCCCCGCGGATACGCAGTATTTT
CDR3: CASSFRQGGPADTQYF

size: many
D: -
length: 14
V: TRBV23-1
J: TRBJ2-3
DNA: TGCGCCAGCATTACAGGGTCGAGCACAGATACGCAGTATTTT
CDR3: CASITGSSTDTQYF

size: few
D: -
length: 19
V: TRBV7-6
J: TRBJ2-4
DNA: TGTGCCAGCAGCTTAATCAGCAGGGGTCAGGGTTCAGCCAAAAACATTCAGTACTTC
CDR3: CASSLISRGQGSAKNIQYF

size: -
D: -
length: 12
V: TRBV20-1
J: TRBJ1-6
DNA: TGCAGTGCTAAGGGTGTGAATTCACCCCTCCACTTT
CDR3: CSAKGVNSPLHF

size: few
D: -
length: 14
V: TRBV5-1
J: TRBJ1-4
DNA: TGCGCCAGCAGCCAAGACAGTGCTAATGAAAAACTGTTTTTT
CDR3: CASSQDSANEKLFF

size: -
D: -
length: 14
V: TRBV29-1
J: TRBJ1-1
DNA: TGCAGCGTTGAAGATTGGGCGCAGCAAACTGAAGCTTTCTTT
CDR3: CSVEDWAQQTEAFF

size: few
D: -
length: 14
V: TRBV20-1
J: TRBJ2-5
DNA: TGCAGTGCTAGAGATCGGGGCAGGCCGGAGACCCAGTACTTC
CDR3: CSARDRGRPETQYF

size: few
D: -
length: 13
V: TRBV5-1
J: TRBJ2-4
DNA: TGCGCCAGCAGCTTGGGCAAGGGAAACATTCAGTACTTC
CDR3: CASSLGKGNIQYF

size: many
D: -
length: 14
V: TRBV6-5
J: TRBJ1-3
DNA: TGTGCCAGCAGTTATTCGACAGCTGGAAACACCATATATTTT
CDR3: CASSYSTAGNTIYF

size: -
D: TRBD1
length: 13
V: TRBV5-8
J: TRBJ2-5
DNA: TGTGCCAGCAGCACGGACAGGAAAGAGACCCAGTACTTC
CDR3: CASSTDRKETQYF

size: -
D: -
length: 14
V: TRBV6-1
J: TRBJ2-3
DNA: TGTGTTCCGCGTGAAATCTCTAGCACAGATACGCAGTATTTT
CDR3: CVPREISSTDTQYF

size: few
D: TRBD1
length: 16
V: TRBV24-1
J: TRBJ2-2
DNA: TGTGCCACCGGAACCGTACAGGGGGCCGACACCGGGGAGCTGTTTTTT
CDR3: CATGTVQGADTGELFF

size: few
D: -
length: 13
V: TRBV5-1
J: TRBJ1-1
DNA: TGCGCCAGCAGCTTCAAGGATAACACTGAAGCTTTCTTT
CDR3: CASSFKDNTEAFF

size: -
D: -
length: 16
V: TRBV7-8
J: TRBJ2-1
DNA: TGTGCCAGCAGCTTAAAGTTGAAAGGGGAGGACAATGAGCAGTTCTTC
CDR3: CASSLKLKGEDNEQFF

size: -
D: -
length: 15
V: TRBV5-1
J: TRBJ1-1
DNA: TGCGCCACCCGGGGGACCGTCCAGGAGAACACTGAAGCTTTCTTT
CDR3: CATRGTVQENTEAFF

size: many
D: TRBD1
length: 16
V: TRBV19
J: TRBJ2-4
DNA: TGTGCCAGTAGTACAAGGACAGGGCTAGCCAAAAACATTCAGTACTTC
CDR3: CASSTRTGLAKNIQYF

size: few
D: -
length: 15
V: TRBV7-9
J: TRBJ2-3
DNA: TGTGCCAGCAGCACCAGACTAGAGCCCACAGATACGCAGTATTTT
CDR3: CASSTRLEPTDTQYF

size: few
D: TRBD2
length: 15
V: TRBV27
J: TRBJ2-2
DNA: TGTGCCAGCAGTTGGAAAGGACTAGCCGCCGGGGAGCTGTTTTTT
CDR3: CASSWKGLAAGELFF

size: -
D: -
length: 16
V: TRBV4-3
J: TRBJ1-1
DNA: TGCGCCAGCAGCCAAGGTCTGGGGGCGGGAACTCCTGAAGCTTTCTTT
CDR3: CASSQGLGAGTPEAFF

size: many
D: TRBD1
length: 13
V: TRBV7-3
J: TRBJ2-7
DNA: TGTGCCAGCAGCCCCGACAGGGAAGGCGAGCAGTACTTC
CDR3: CASSPDREGEQYF

size: many
D: -
length: 13
V: TRBV9
J: TRBJ2-3
DNA: TGTGCCAGCAGCCGATACAGGGCAGATACGCAGTATTTT
CDR3: CASSRYRADTQYF

size: -
D: -
length: 16
V: TRBV5-4
J: TRBJ2-6
DNA: TGTGCCAGCAGCTTGGGGCTCGTGTCTGGGGCCAACGTCCTGACTTTC
CDR3: CASSLGLVSGANVLTF

size: few
D: -
length: 14
V: TRBV28
J: TRBJ2-7
DNA: TGTGCCAGCAGTTTTTCCCCCCTAAACTACGAGCAGTACTTC
CDR3: CASSFSPLNYEQYF

size: many
D: -
length: 14
V: TRBV4-2
J: TRBJ1-2
DNA: TGTGCCAGCAGCCAAGAGGGGTCTAACTATGGCTACACCTTC
CDR3: CASSQEGSNYGYTF

size: -
D: TRBD1
length: 16
V: TRBV5-5
J: TRBJ1-1
DNA: TGTGCCAGCAGCTTGGTTGGGACAGCACTGAACACTGAAGCTTTCTTT
CDR3: CASSLVGTALNTEAFF

size: -
D: TRBD1
length: 15
V: TRBV5-1
J: TRBJ2-3
DNA: TGCGCCAGCAGCATCCACAGGGGTGGCACAGATACGCAGTATTTT
CDR3: CASSIHRGGTDTQYF

size: few
D: -
length: 18
V: TRBV12-5
J: TRBJ2-3
DNA: TGTGCTAGTGGTTTGGTATCTTCGGGGTGGGGTGGGTCAGATACGCAGTATTTT
CDR3: CASGLVSSGWGGSDTQYF

size: -
D: -
length: 15
V: TRBV6-5
J: TRBJ2-1
DNA: TGTGCCAGCAGTTACTCGAGGCCAGAGTACAATGAGCAGTTCTTC
CDR3: CASSYSRPEYNEQFF

size: many
D: TRBD2
length: 16
V: TRBV6-5
J: TRBJ2-1
DNA: TGTGCCAGCAGTTACGGTCGGGGGGGTTCCTACAATGAGCAGTTCTTC
CDR3: CASSYGRGGSYNEQFF

size: many
D: TRBD1
length: 14
V: TRBV5-6
J: TRBJ1-5
DNA: TGTGCCAGCAGCTTGTCAGGGGGCGATCAGCCCCAGCATTTT
CDR3: CASSLSGGDQPQHF

size: -
D: -
length: 16
V: TRBV4-1
J: TRBJ1-5
DNA: TGCGCCAGCAGCCAAGTTTTCCGAGCATCCAAACAGCCCCAGCATTTT
CDR3: CASSQVFRASKQPQHF

size: -
D: -
length: 14
V: TRBV7-9
J: TRBJ2-5
DNA: TGTGCCAGCAGTCAATCGGGGGGCCGGGAGACCCAGTACTTC
CDR3: CASSQSGGRETQYF

size: -
D: -
length: 14
V: TRBV5-1
J: TRBJ2-7
DNA: TGCGCCAGCAGCCGGGATCCAGGGGAAAACGAGCAGTACTTC
CDR3: CASSRDPGENEQYF

size: -
D: TRBD1
length: 12
V: TRBV15
J: TRBJ1-2
DNA: TGTGCCACCGCCCAACCGGGACAGGGCTACACCTTC
CDR3: CATAQPGQGYTF

size: -
D: -
length: 14
V: TRBV25-1
J: TRBJ2-5
DNA: TGTGCCAGCAGTGAATTAGGAGGTCAAAAGACCCAGTACTTC
CDR3: CASSELGGQKTQYF

size: few
D: TRBD1
length: 15
V: TRBV5-1
J: TRBJ2-1
DNA: TGCGCCAGCAGTGGGGACAGGATGTCCCTCGGTGAGCAGTTCTTC
CDR3: CASSGDRMSLGEQFF

size: few
D: -
length: 13
V: TRBV7-2
J: TRBJ1-6
DNA: TGTGCCAGCAGCCCTAACAGGGATTCACCCCTCCACTTT
CDR3: CASSPNRDSPLHF

size: -
D: -
length: 17
V: TRBV4-1
J: TRBJ2-3
DNA: TGCGCCAGCAGCCCCCTAGACCTAGCTATTGGCACAGATACGCAGTATTTT
CDR3: CASSPLDLAIGTDTQYF

size: many
D: TRBD2
length: 14
V: TRBV5-6
J: TRBJ2-1
DNA: TGTGCCAGCAGCTTGGGTCTAGCGGGGAATGAGCAGTTCTTC
CDR3: CASSLGLAGNEQFF

size: few
D: -
length: 15
V: TRBV28
J: TRBJ2-3
DNA: TGTGCCAGCAGACCTGGGCTCCCTAGCACAGATACGCAGTATTTT
CDR3: CASRPGLPSTDTQYF

size: -
D: -
length: 15
V: TRBV20-1
J: TRBJ1-4
DNA: TGCAGTGCTAGAGATAGCCGAGGGCTTAATGAAAAACTGTTTTTT
CDR3: CSARDSRGLNEKLFF

size: -
D: -
length: 12
V: TRBV23-1
J: TRBJ2-5
DNA: TGCGCCAGCAGTCAATCTTGGGAGACCCAGTACTTC
CDR3: CASSQSWETQYF

size: few
D: -
length: 15
V: TRBV19
J: TRBJ1-5
DNA: TGTGCCAGCACCGAGCTCTCAAGTAGCAATCAGCCCCAGCATTTT
CDR3: CASTELSSSNQPQHF

size: few
D: -
length: 16
V: TRBV4-3
J: TRBJ2-3
DNA: TGCGCCAGCAGCCAGGGAACCGGGACCAGTACAGATACGCAGTATTTT
CDR3: CASSQGTGTSTDTQYF

size: many
D: -
length: 13
V: TRBV20-1
J: TRBJ2-4
DNA: TGCAGTGCTAGGGCCGGGCTCAAAAACATTCAGTACTTC
CDR3: CSARAGLKNIQYF

size: -
D: TRBD2
length: 13
V: TRBV18
J: TRBJ2-7
DNA: TGTGCCAGCTCCCCCGGGAGGGACGACGAGCAGTACTTC
CDR3: CASSPGRDDEQYF

size: few
D: -
length: 14
V: TRBV7-2
J: TRBJ1-5
DNA: TGTGCCAGCAGCCCATTGGGCTCAAATCAGCCCCAGCATTTT
CDR3: CASSPLGSNQPQHF